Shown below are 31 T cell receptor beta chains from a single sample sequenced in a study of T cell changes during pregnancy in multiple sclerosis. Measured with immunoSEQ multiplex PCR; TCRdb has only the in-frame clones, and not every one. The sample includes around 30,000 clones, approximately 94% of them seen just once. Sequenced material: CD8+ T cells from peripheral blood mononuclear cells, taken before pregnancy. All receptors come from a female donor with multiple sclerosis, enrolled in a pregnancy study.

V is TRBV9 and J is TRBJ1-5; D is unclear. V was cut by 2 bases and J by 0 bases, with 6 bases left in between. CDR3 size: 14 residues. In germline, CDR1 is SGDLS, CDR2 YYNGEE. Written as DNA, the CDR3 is TGTGCCAGCAGCGTTCGGGATAGCAATCAGCCCCAGCATTTT. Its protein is CASSVRDSNQPQHF.

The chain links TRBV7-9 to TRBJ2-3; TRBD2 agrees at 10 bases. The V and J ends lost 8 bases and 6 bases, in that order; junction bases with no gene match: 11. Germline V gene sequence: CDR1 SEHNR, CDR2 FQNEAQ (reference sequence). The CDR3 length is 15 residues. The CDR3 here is CASQRQRGGSDTQYF. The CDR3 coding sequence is TGTGCCAGCCAACGACAGCGGGGGGGCAGTGATACGCAGTATTTT.

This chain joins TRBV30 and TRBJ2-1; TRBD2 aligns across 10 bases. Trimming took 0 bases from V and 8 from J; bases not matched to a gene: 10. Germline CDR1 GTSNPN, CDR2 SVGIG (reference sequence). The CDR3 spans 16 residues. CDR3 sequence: CAWSVPGTSAIYEQFF. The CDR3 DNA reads TGTGCCTGGAGTGTACCGGGGACTAGCGCTATATATGAGCAGTTCTTC.

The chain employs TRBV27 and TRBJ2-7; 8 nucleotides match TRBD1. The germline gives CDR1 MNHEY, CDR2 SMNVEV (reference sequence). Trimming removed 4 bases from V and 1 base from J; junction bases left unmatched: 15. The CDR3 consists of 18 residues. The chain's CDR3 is CASSSKWGEGTGSYEQYF. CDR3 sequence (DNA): TGTGCCAGCAGTTCGAAGTGGGGCGAGGGGACAGGTTCCTACGAGCAGTACTTC.

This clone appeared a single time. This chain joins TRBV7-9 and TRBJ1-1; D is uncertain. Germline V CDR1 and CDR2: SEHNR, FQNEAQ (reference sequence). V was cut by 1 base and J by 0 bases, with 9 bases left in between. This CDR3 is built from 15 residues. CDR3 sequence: CASSLGGRVNTEAFF. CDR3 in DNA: TGTGCCAGCAGCTTAGGAGGGAGAGTGAACACTGAAGCTTTCTTT.

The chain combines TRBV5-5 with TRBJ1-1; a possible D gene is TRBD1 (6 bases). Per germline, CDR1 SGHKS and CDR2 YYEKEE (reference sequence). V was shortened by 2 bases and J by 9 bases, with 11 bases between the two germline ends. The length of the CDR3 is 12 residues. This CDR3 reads CASSFRDTQAFF. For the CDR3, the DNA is TGTGCCAGCAGCTTCCGGGACACCCAAGCTTTCTTT. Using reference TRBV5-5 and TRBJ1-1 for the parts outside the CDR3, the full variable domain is DAGVTQSPTHLIKTRGQQVTLRCSPISGHKSVSWYQQVLGQGPQFIFQYYEKEERGRGNFPDRFSARQFPNYSSELNVNALLLGDSALYLCASSFRDTQAFFGQGTRLTVV.

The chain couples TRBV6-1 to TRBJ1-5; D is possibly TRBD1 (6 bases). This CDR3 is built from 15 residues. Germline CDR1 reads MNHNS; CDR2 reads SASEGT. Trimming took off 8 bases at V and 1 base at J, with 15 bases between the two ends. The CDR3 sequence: CASVPGGHSNQPQHF. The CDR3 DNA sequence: TGTGCCAGCGTACCCGGGGGGCACAGCAATCAGCCCCAGCATTTT.

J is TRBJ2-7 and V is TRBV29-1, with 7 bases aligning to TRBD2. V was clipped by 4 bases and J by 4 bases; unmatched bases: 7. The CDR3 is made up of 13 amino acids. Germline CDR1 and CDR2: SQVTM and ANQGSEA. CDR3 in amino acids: CSVVGTINYEQYF. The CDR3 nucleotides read TGCAGCGTTGTTGGGACTATCAATTACGAGCAGTACTTC.

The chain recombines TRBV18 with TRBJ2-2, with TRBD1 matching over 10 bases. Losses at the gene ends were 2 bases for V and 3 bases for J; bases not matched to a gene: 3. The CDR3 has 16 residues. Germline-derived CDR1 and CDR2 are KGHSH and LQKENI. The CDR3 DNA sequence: TGTGCCAGCTCACCATACGGGACAGGGGACACCGGGGAGCTGTTTTTT. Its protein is CASSPYGTGDTGELFF. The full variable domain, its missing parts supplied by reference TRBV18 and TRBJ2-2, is NAGVMQNPRHLVRRRGQEARLRCSPMKGHSHVYWYRQLPEEGLKFMVYLQKENIIDESGMPKERFSAEFPKEGPSILRIQQVVRGDSAAYFCASSPYGTGDTGELFFGEGSRLTVL.

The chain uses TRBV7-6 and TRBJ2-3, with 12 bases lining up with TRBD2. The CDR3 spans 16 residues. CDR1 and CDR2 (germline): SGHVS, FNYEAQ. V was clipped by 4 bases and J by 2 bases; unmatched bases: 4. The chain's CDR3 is CASSSPSGGATDTQYF. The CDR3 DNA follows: TGTGCCAGCAGCTCGCCTAGCGGGGGGGCCACAGATACGCAGTATTTT.

The CDR3 coding sequence is TGCGCCAGCAGCCAAATGGACAGGGGTGGGGAGCTGTTTTTT. Its protein product is CASSQMDRGGELFF. This chain joins TRBV4-1 and TRBJ2-2; 9 positions match TRBD1. The CDR3 sequence is 14 residues long. The germline gives CDR1 MGHRA, CDR2 YSYEKL. J lost 8 bases, V lost 2 bases, and 3 bases had no gene match.

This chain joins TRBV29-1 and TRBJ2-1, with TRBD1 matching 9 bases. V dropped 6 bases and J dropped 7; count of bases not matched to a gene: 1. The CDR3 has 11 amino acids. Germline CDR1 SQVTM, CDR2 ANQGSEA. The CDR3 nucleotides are TGCAGCGTCGACAGGGGGAATGAGCAGTTCTTC. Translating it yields CSVDRGNEQFF.

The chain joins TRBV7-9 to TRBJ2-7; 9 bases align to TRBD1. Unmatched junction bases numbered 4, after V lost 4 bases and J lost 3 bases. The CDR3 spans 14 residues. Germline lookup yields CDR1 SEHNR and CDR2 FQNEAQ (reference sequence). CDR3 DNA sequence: TGTGCCAGCAGCTCTCGGGACAGGGACTACGAGCAGTACTTC. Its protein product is CASSSRDRDYEQYF.

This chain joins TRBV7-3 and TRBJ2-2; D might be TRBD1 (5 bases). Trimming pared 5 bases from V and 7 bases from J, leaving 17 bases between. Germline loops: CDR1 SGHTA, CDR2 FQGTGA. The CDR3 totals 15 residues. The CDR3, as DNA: TGTGCCAGCAGCCCCCATGGACAAGGTGGCGGGGAGCTGTTTTTT. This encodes CASSPHGQGGGELFF.

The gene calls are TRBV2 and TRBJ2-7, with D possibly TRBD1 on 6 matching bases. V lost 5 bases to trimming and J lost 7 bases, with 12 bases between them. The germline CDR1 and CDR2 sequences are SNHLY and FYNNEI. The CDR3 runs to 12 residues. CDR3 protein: CASSPGHREQYF. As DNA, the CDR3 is TGTGCCAGCAGTCCGGGACACCGGGAGCAGTACTTC.

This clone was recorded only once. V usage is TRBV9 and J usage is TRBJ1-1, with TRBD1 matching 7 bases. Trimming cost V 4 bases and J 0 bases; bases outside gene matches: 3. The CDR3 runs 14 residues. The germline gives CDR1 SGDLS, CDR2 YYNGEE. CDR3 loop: CASSSQGLNTEAFF. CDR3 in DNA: TGTGCCAGCAGCTCACAGGGGCTGAACACTGAAGCTTTCTTT. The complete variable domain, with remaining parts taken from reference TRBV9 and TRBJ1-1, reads DSGVTQTPKHLITATGQRVTLRCSPRSGDLSVYWYQQSLDQGLQFLIQYYNGEERAKGNILERFSAQQFPDLHSELNLSSLELGDSALYFCASSSQGLNTEAFFGQGTRLTVV.

The CDR3 DNA is TGCGCCAGCAGCTCGGGGGGAGGGGCGGCGAACTTTTGGGAGCAGTACTTC. Encoded protein: CASSSGGGAANFWEQYF. The V gene is TRBV5-1, the J gene TRBJ2-7; 7 bases align to TRBD2. This CDR3 is 17 amino acids long. V lost 3 bases to trimming and J lost 7 bases; unmatched junction nucleotides: 19. The germline CDR1 and CDR2 sequences are SGHRS and YFSETQ.

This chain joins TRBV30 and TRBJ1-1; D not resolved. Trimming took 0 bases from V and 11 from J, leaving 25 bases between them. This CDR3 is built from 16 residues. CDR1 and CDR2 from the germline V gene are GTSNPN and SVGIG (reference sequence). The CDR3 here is CAWSVRSREVLLRAFF. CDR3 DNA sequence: TGTGCCTGGAGTGTAAGGTCAAGGGAGGTCCTGCTTCGGGCTTTCTTT.

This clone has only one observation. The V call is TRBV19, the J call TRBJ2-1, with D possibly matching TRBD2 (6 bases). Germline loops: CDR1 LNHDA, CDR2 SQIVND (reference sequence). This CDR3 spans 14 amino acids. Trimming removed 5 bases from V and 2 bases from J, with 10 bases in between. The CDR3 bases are TGTGCCAGTAGTTTATTAGCGGCCTACAATGAGCAGTTCTTC. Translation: CASSLLAAYNEQFF. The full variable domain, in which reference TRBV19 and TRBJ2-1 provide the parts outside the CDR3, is DGGITQSPKYLFRKEGQNVTLSCEQNLNHDAMYWYRQDPGQGLRLIYYSQIVNDFQKGDIAEGYSVSREKKESFPLTVTSAQKNPTAFYLCASSLLAAYNEQFFGPGTRLTVL.

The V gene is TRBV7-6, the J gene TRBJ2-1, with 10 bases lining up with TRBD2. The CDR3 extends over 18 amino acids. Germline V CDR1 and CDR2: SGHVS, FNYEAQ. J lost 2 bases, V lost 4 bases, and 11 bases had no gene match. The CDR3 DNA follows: TGTGCCAGCAGCTCCGACCTACTAGCGGGAACAGCCTACAATGAGCAGTTCTTC. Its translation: CASSSDLLAGTAYNEQFF.

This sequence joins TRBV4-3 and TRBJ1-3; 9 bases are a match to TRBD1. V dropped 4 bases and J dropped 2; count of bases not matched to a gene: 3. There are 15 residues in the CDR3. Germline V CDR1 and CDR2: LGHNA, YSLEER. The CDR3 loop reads CASSPGQGPGNTIYF. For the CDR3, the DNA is TGCGCCAGCAGCCCGGGACAGGGTCCTGGAAACACCATATATTTT.

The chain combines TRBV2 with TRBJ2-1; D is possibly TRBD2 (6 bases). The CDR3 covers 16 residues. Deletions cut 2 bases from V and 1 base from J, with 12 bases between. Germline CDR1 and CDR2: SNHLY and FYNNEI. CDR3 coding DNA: TGTGCCAGCAGTGAAACAGTCGGGAGTTCCTACAATGAGCAGTTCTTC. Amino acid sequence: CASSETVGSSYNEQFF.

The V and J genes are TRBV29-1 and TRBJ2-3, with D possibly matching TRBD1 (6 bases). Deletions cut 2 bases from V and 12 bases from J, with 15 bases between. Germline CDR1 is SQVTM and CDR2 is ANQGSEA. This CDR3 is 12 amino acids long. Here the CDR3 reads CSVERGTRGQYF. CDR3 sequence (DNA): TGCAGCGTTGAAAGGGGGACACGAGGACAGTATTTT.

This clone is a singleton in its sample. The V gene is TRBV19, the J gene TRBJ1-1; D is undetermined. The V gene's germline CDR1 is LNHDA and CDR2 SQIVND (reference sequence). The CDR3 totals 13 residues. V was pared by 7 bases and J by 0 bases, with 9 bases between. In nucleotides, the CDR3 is TGTGCCAGTATGAGAGGGTTGAACACTGAAGCTTTCTTT. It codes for CASMRGLNTEAFF.

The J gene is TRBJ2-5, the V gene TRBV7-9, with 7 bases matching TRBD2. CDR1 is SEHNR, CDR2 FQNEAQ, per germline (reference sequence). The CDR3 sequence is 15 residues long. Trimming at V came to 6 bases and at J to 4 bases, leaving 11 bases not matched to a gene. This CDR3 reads CASSQGGLGIETQYF. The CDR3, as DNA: TGTGCCAGCAGTCAAGGCGGACTAGGAATAGAGACCCAGTACTTC.

The CDR3 sequence: CASSLSWDYDYEQYF. The CDR3 DNA reads TGTGCCAGCAGTTTATCCTGGGACTATGACTACGAGCAGTACTTC. This chain uses TRBV28 with TRBJ2-7, with 7 bases aligning to TRBD2. J was trimmed by 3 bases and V by 1 base; bases with no gene match: 6. The CDR3 consists of 15 residues. CDR1 MDHEN and CDR2 SYDVKM come from the germline V gene.

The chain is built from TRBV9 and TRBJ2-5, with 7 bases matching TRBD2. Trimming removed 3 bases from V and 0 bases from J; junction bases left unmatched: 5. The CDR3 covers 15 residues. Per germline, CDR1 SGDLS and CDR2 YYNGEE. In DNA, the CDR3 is TGTGCCAGCAGCGCGGCTAGCGGACACCAAGAGACCCAGTACTTC. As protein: CASSAASGHQETQYF.

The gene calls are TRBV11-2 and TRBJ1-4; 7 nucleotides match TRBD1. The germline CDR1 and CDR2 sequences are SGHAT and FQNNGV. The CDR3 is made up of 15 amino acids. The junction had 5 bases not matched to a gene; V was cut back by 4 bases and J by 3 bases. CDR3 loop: CASSSPGTANEKLFF. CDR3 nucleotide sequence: TGTGCCAGCAGCTCTCCCGGGACAGCTAATGAAAAACTGTTTTTT.

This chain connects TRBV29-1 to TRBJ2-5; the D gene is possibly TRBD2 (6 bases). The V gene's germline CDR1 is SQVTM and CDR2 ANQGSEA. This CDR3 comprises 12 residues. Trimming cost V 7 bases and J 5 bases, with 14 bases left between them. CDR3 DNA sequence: TGCAGCGCCCGGCGGGAAATGGAGACCCAGTACTTC. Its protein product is CSARREMETQYF.

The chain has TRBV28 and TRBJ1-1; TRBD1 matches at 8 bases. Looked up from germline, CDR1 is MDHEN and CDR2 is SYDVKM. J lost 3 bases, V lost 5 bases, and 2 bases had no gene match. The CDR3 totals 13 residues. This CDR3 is CASSTGGYTEAFF. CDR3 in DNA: TGTGCCAGCAGTACAGGGGGGTACACTGAAGCTTTCTTT. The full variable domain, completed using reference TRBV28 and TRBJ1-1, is DVKVTQSSRYLVKRTGEKVFLECVQDMDHENMFWYRQDPGLGLRLIYFSYDVKMKEKGDIPEGYSVSREKKERFSLILESASTNQTSMYLCASSTGGYTEAFFGQGTRLTVV.

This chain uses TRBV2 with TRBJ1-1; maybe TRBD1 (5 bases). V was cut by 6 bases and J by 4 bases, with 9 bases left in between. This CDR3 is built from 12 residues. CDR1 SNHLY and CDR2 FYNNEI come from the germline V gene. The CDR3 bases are TGTGCCAGCAGGGGGGGTGGCACTGAAGCTTTCTTT. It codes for CASRGGGTEAFF.